This is a list of T cell receptor beta chains from one sample in a study of blood T cell repertoires in COVID-19. Measured with immunoSEQ multiplex PCR; TCRdb has only the in-frame clones, and not every one. The table lists 120,000 to 150,000 clones, 70% to 85% of them singletons. The sequenced sample consisted of peripheral blood. These TCRs come from a human donor in a cohort sampled during active COVID-19. CDR3s include the opening cysteine and the closing phenylalanine or tryptophan. The order of the fields is V gene, D gene, clone size, J gene, CDR3 DNA, CDR3 protein. The D gene is left open where the match is weak. Not every row has a clone size; where given, it reads once, few, many or a size class.

TRBV15	.	.	TRBJ1-1	TGTGCCACCAGCAGAGCCGGGAACACTGAAGCTTTCTTT	CATSRAGNTEAFF
TRBV3-1/TRBV3-2	TRBD2	.	TRBJ2-3	TGTGCCAGCAGCCAAGATCGGGGGGGGCCTGGCACAGATACGCAGTATTTT	CASSQDRGGPGTDTQYF
TRBV27	.	.	TRBJ1-5	TGTGCCAGCAGTTTAACCCAGGGCTTCAATCAGCCCCAGCATTTT	CASSLTQGFNQPQHF
TRBV18	TRBD1	.	TRBJ2-3	TGTGCCAGCTCACTACTACAGGACCAGGGGGCAGATACGCAGTATTTT	CASSLLQDQGADTQYF
TRBV18	TRBD1	.	TRBJ1-6	TGTGCCAGCTCACCACTCGGGACAGGCGGAAATTCACCCCTCCACTTT	CASSPLGTGGNSPLHF
TRBV12-3/TRBV12-4	.	.	TRBJ1-2	TGTGCCAGCAGCTTAACAGGAAACTATGGCTACACCTTC	CASSLTGNYGYTF
TRBV18	TRBD2	.	TRBJ2-3	TGTGCCAGCTCAACAGCACTAGCGGGGACCATCACAGATACGCAGTATTTT	CASSTALAGTITDTQYF
TRBV24-1	.	.	TRBJ2-7	TGTGCCACCGAGGGCAGAGAGGAGGCAGGGGTTTACTACGAGCAGTACTTC	CATEGREEAGVYYEQYF
TRBV11-2	.	few	TRBJ1-1	TGTGCCAGCAGTGCGGTGGGGACTGGGGAAGCTTTCTTT	CASSAVGTGEAFF
TRBV19	.	.	TRBJ1-1	TGTGCCAGTAGTGAGAGGCAGGGTGACACTGAAGCTTTCTTT	CASSERQGDTEAFF
TRBV3-1/TRBV3-2	.	few	TRBJ1-2	TGTGCCAGCAGCCAAATTCTCGGGGGAGGCGATGGCTACACCTTC	CASSQILGGGDGYTF
TRBV4-2	TRBD1	.	TRBJ2-7	TGTGCCACCGGGGCAGGGGGTGGCTACGAGCAGTACTTC	CATGAGGGYEQYF
TRBV5-1	TRBD1	.	TRBJ1-3	TGCGCCAGCAGCCGTGGGACAGCCTCTGGAAACACCATATATTTT	CASSRGTASGNTIYF